Presented here are 6 T cell receptor beta chains from one specimen sequenced in a study of blood T cell repertoires in COVID-19. Profiled with immunoSEQ multiplex PCR; TCRdb holds only in-frame clones, not every one. The repertoire holds around 18,000 clones, with 77% as singletons. Sequences were obtained from peripheral blood. These TCRs come from a man between 65 and 80 years old with COVID-19, enrolled during active disease.

The chain employs TRBV11-3 and TRBJ2-1, with D perhaps matching TRBD1 (6 bases). The CDR3 covers 15 residues. Germline V CDR1 and CDR2: SGHNT, YENEEA. Trimming left V 4 bases short and J 0 bases short, with 10 bases between. The CDR3 DNA reads as TGTGCCAGCAGCTCACGACAGGCCTCCTACAATGAGCAGTTCTTC. Its translation: CASSSRQASYNEQFF.

This clone has a handful of counts. The chain joins TRBV2 to TRBJ1-5, with TRBD1 matching over 8 bases. Germline V gene sequence: CDR1 SNHLY, CDR2 FYNNEI. V shed 8 bases and J 0 bases; nucleotides not matched to a gene: 3. This CDR3 has 14 amino acids. In DNA, the CDR3 is TGTGCCAGCCGACAGGGGAATAGCAATCAGCCCCAGCATTTT. It translates to CASRQGNSNQPQHF.

The chain combines TRBV3-1 (or the pseudogene TRBV3-2) with TRBJ2-5, with 8 positions matching TRBD1. There are 16 residues in the CDR3. From germline, CDR1 is LGHDT and CDR2 YNNKEL (reference sequence). J gave up 4 bases and V 1 base, and 8 bases lay outside the gene matches. The CDR3: CASSQAFQGAGETQYF. The DNA for the CDR3 is TGTGCCAGCAGCCAAGCATTCCAGGGGGCGGGAGAGACCCAGTACTTC.

The chain has TRBV27 and TRBJ1-5, with unresolved D. The germline V gene has CDR1 MNHEY and CDR2 SMNVEV (reference sequence). CDR3 length: 18 amino acids. Trimming cost V 0 bases and J 2 bases, with 17 bases left between them. As DNA, the CDR3 is TGTGCCAGCAGTTTATCTTTTCGGACTTTACGTGGCAATCAGCCCCAGCATTTT. Protein product: CASSLSFRTLRGNQPQHF.

The rearrangement joins TRBV7-9 to TRBJ2-7; TRBD2 might be the D (5 bases). This CDR3 has 13 residues. The ends were cut back, 5 bases at V and 2 bases at J, with 10 bases in the middle. CDR1 and CDR2 from the germline V gene are SEHNR and FQNEAQ (reference sequence). CDR3 sequence reads: CASSPPGTYEQYF. The CDR3 region has the DNA TGTGCCAGCAGCCCTCCCGGGACCTACGAGCAGTACTTC.

The V call is TRBV6-5, the J call TRBJ1-1; D is ambiguous. Germline CDR1 reads MNHEY; CDR2 reads SVGAGI. This CDR3 region has 13 residues. V was shortened by 6 bases and J by 2 bases, with 10 bases between the two germline ends. The CDR3 nucleotides are TGTGCCAGCAGGAGGATTCCTAACACTGAAGCTTTCTTT. This gives the protein CASRRIPNTEAFF.